This T cell receptor (beta chain) derives from a study of CD8 T cells in Susac syndrome. Points on this clonotype: No antigen is known for it.

The CDR3 is 16 amino acids. V gave up 6 bases and J gave up 1 base, with 16 bases separating them. TCR beta from blood CD8+ and CD4+ T cells was sequenced. TEMRA cells were enriched by FACS, and CD4+ and CD8+ T cells were negatively isolated. An input of about 0.45 to 1 ug of RNA was subjected to reverse transcription using random hexamers. TCR beta CDR3 was amplified by immunoSEQ covering 54 Vbeta and 13 Jbeta. One entry per CDR3 protein, called by TCRdb with MiXCR from the immunoSEQ multiplex PCR reads. The sample carries some 170,000 distinct CDR3 sequences, about 94% recorded once. Points from the study as a whole: The study admitted that it had a relatively small number of individuals in its TCR sequencing and HLA analysis.

The TCR sequence derives from a human donor in good health. Sequencing was performed on CD4+ T cells from PBMCs. This chain uses TRBV12-3 or TRBV12-4 with TRBJ2-1; D not certain. The CDR3 nucleotides are TGTGCCAGCAGCGGTCCGGGCGGAACTTCCTACAATGAGCAGTTCTTC. Its translation: CASSGPGGTSYNEQFF.